The 20 T cell receptor beta chains presented below share a single source sample, sequenced in a study of CD8 T cells in Susac syndrome. Random-hexamer reverse transcription was applied to roughly 0.5 to 1 ug RNA. TCRdb recomputed calls from the immunoSEQ multiplex PCR reads with MiXCR, one row per CDR3 protein. Of 2,500 to 3,000 distinct CDR3 sequences listed, 74% are singletons. Memory subsets were defined for TEMRA sorting by CD27 and CD45RA staining. Sequenced sample: CD8+ TEMRA cells from PBMCs. As to subset: FACS-sorted terminally differentiated effector memory CD8+ T cells re-expressing CD45RA (CD8+ TEMRA). The receptors stem from a human donor with Susac syndrome.

V gene TRBV6-1 combines with J gene TRBJ2-1, with D possibly matching TRBD2 (5 bases). Trimming took off 5 bases at V and 7 bases at J, with 15 bases between the two ends. CDR3 length: 14 amino acids. Per the germline V gene, CDR1 is MNHNS and CDR2 is SASEGT. CDR3 nucleotide sequence: TGTGCCAGCAGTTCCCCGGAGGAGTGGAATGAGCAGTTCTTC. It encodes CASSSPEEWNEQFF.

The genes are TRBV3-1 and TRBJ2-3; no clear D. The CDR3 contains 13 residues. V was clipped by 2 bases and J by 1 base, with 4 bases between them. CDR1 is LGHDT and CDR2 is YNNKEL in the germline V gene (reference sequence). The DNA for the CDR3 is TGTGCCAGCAGCCAACAGGGCACAGATACGCAGTATTTT. Translated, it gives CASSQQGTDTQYF.

The chain carries TRBV20-1 and TRBJ1-2; 7 bases are a match to TRBD1. The CDR3 runs 18 residues. Losses at the gene ends were 0 bases for V and 1 base for J; bases not matched to a gene: 14. Germline V CDR1 and CDR2: DFQATT, SNEGSKA (reference sequence). The CDR3 coding sequence is TGCAGTGCTAGAGAAAGTGGCTCCTGGGACAGAGTTAACTATGGCTACACCTTC. The encoded protein is CSARESGSWDRVNYGYTF.

The chain recombines TRBV20-1 with TRBJ1-6; 7 bases are a match to TRBD1. V was pared by 2 bases and J by 7 bases, with 2 bases of the junction left unmatched. The CDR3 is 13 amino acids. Per germline, CDR1 DFQATT and CDR2 SNEGSKA (reference sequence). The DNA of the CDR3 is TGCAGTGCTAGACAGGGGGAGAATTCACCCCTCCACTTT. Translated: CSARQGENSPLHF.

The chain couples TRBV13 to TRBJ2-1, with D hard to call. The CDR3 runs to 13 residues. V dropped 10 bases and J dropped 8 bases, with 18 bases sitting between them. Germline V CDR1 and CDR2: PRHDT, FYEKMQ (reference sequence). This CDR3 is CATFGEIVDEQFF. For the CDR3, the DNA is TGTGCCACCTTTGGCGAGATTGTAGATGAGCAGTTCTTC.

This clonotype was seen a handful of times. The chain carries TRBV13 and TRBJ2-6, with D unclear. There are 13 residues in the CDR3. V shed 3 bases and J shed 4 bases, with 4 bases lying between them. CDR1 and CDR2 from the germline V gene are PRHDT and FYEKMQ (reference sequence). The CDR3 here is CASSFGGANVLTF. CDR3 sequence (DNA): TGTGCCAGCAGCTTCGGCGGGGCCAACGTCCTGACTTTC.

This sequence joins TRBV29-1 and TRBJ1-2; D not certain. The V and J ends lost 0 bases and 8 bases respectively, with 16 bases between them. The CDR3 runs 14 residues. Germline CDR1 and CDR2: SQVTM and ANQGSEA. The DNA of the CDR3 is TGCAGCGTTGAAGATTTGTCGGGGATTGGGGGCTACACCTTC. This sequence encodes CSVEDLSGIGGYTF.

The J gene is TRBJ2-1, the V gene TRBV14, with TRBD2 identical over 10 bases. Trimming took 0 bases from V and 6 from J; bases not matched to a gene: 8. The CDR3 is 17 amino acids. Germline V gene sequence: CDR1 SGHDN, CDR2 FVKESK. The CDR3 nucleotides read TGTGCCAGCAGCCAAGAATTGGGTCTAGCGGGAGTCAATGAGCAGTTCTTC. Encoded protein: CASSQELGLAGVNEQFF. Full variable domain (remainder filled in from reference TRBV14 and TRBJ2-1): EAGVTQFPSHSVIEKGQTVTLRCDPISGHDNLYWYRRVMGKEIKFLLHFVKESKQDESGMPNNRFLAERTGGTYSTLKVQPAELEDSGVYFCASSQELGLAGVNEQFFGPGTRLTVL.

The DNA for the CDR3 is TGCGCCAGCAGCCAAATGGTCTACAATGAGCAGTTCTTC. This sequence encodes CASSQMVYNEQFF. The chain has TRBV4-1 and TRBJ2-1; D ambiguous. The CDR3 has 13 amino acids. Per germline, CDR1 MGHRA and CDR2 YSYEKL. V was shortened by 2 bases and J by 3 bases, with 5 bases between the two germline ends.

This chain's CDR3 is CASSLGGPNTEAFF. The CDR3 region has the DNA TGTGCCAGCAGCTTAGGGGGTCCGAACACTGAAGCTTTCTTT. J is TRBJ1-1 and V is TRBV11-3; D gene unclear. Germline CDR1 and CDR2: SGHNT and YENEEA. The V and J ends lost 1 base and 1 base respectively, with 7 bases between them. The CDR3 length is 14 residues.

The CDR3 nucleotides read TGTGCCAGCAGCCAAGAGATAGAATCCGTTGAAGAGACCCAGTACTTC. Translation: CASSQEIESVEETQYF. The rearrangement uses TRBV3-1 and TRBJ2-5; D unresolved. V shed 0 bases and J shed 3 bases, with 14 bases lying between them. The CDR3 spans 16 residues. Germline V gene lookup returns CDR1 LGHDT and CDR2 YNNKEL (reference sequence).

This chain uses TRBV28 with TRBJ1-1; D is uncertain. CDR1 and CDR2 (germline): MDHEN, SYDVKM. V lost 2 bases and J 10 bases, leaving 17 bases between the germline ends. The CDR3 totals 14 residues. The CDR3 DNA reads as TGTGCCAGCAGTTTAATGTCAGGCGGGGATTCAGCTTTCTTT. It translates to CASSLMSGGDSAFF.

The rearrangement links TRBV6-2 or TRBV6-3 to TRBJ2-1; 11 nucleotides align to TRBD2. The V gene's germline CDR1 is MNHEY and CDR2 SVGEGT. Trimming cost V 0 bases and J 6 bases; bases outside gene matches: 1. CDR3 length: 15 residues. The CDR3 coding sequence is TGTGCCAGCAGTTACTCTAGCGGGGGGGCCAATGAGCAGTTCTTC. Amino acids: CASSYSSGGANEQFF.

This clonotype was seen a single time. A much bigger clone sits one base away, suggesting this may be a read error. This chain connects TRBV7-3 to TRBJ2-3; weak D call: TRBD1 (8 bases). Germline-derived CDR1 and CDR2 are SGHTA and FQGTGA. The CDR3 is 16 amino acids. CDR3 DNA: TGTGCCAGCTGCTTATATCAGCGGGGACAGGCAGATACGCAGTATTTT. Protein product: CASCLYQRGQADTQYF.

V and J are TRBV29-1 and TRBJ2-7, with no clear D. The V and J ends lost 4 bases and 3 bases respectively, with 4 bases between them. This CDR3 has 10 amino acids. CDR1 and CDR2 (germline): SQVTM, ANQGSEA. The CDR3 here is CSVGDYEQYF. The CDR3 DNA reads as TGCAGCGTTGGCGACTACGAGCAGTACTTC.

By share, this clonotype ranks as large. This sequence joins TRBV7-9 and TRBJ2-5; D possibly corresponds to TRBD2 (5 bases). The germline V and J ends were trimmed by 5 bases and 2 bases, with 18 bases remaining between them. The CDR3 extends over 16 amino acids. Per the germline V gene, CDR1 is SEHNR and CDR2 is FQNEAQ (reference sequence). The CDR3 coding sequence is TGTGCCAGCAGCGATAGCGCGTGGCAAATTCAAGAGACCCAGTACTTC. Translation: CASSDSAWQIQETQYF.

The chain uses TRBV1 and TRBJ2-5; the table's D gene call, TRBD1, was not cross checked with the DNA. TRBV1 is a pseudogene locus. The CDR3 is 18 amino acids. The CDR3 spells CTSSQALFIWGSQETQYF. CDR3 nucleotide sequence: TGCACCAGCAGCCAAGCCCTATTTATTTGGGGGAGCCAAGAGACCCAGTACTTC.

V usage is TRBV5-6 and J usage is TRBJ2-7; D not certain. Germline V lookup: CDR1 SGHDT, CDR2 YYEEEE. CDR3 length: 15 amino acids. V was shortened by 2 bases and J by 0 bases, with 12 bases between the two germline ends. In DNA form, the CDR3 reads TGTGCCAGCAGCTTTGGTGCCGTGAGCTCCTACGAGCAGTACTTC. Its translation: CASSFGAVSSYEQYF. The full variable domain, completed using reference TRBV5-6 and TRBJ2-7, is DAGVTQSPTHLIKTRGQQVTLRCSPKSGHDTVSWYQQALGQGPQFIFQYYEEEERQRGNFPDRFSGHQFPNYSSELNVNALLLGDSALYLCASSFGAVSSYEQYFGPGTRLTVT.

This clonotype was counted a few times. V usage is TRBV28 and J usage is TRBJ2-7, with D tentatively TRBD1 (6 bases). The CDR3 is 13 residues long. V gave up 5 bases and J gave up 6 bases, with 14 bases separating them. Germline V gene sequence: CDR1 MDHEN, CDR2 SYDVKM. The CDR3 DNA reads TGTGCCAGCAGTCCCCGGGACATCTGCGAGCAGTACTTC. This sequence encodes CASSPRDICEQYF.

The sample holds a few counts of this clonotype. This sequence joins TRBV5-6 and TRBJ2-2, with TRBD1 identical over 8 bases. Germline V CDR1 and CDR2: SGHDT, YYEEEE. The CDR3 loop spans 15 amino acids. The J segment lost 7 bases and the V segment lost 2 bases, leaving 7 bases of the junction unmatched. The CDR3 spells CASSFGQGAGGELFF. The CDR3 coding sequence is TGTGCCAGCAGCTTCGGGCAGGGGGCAGGCGGGGAGCTGTTTTTT.